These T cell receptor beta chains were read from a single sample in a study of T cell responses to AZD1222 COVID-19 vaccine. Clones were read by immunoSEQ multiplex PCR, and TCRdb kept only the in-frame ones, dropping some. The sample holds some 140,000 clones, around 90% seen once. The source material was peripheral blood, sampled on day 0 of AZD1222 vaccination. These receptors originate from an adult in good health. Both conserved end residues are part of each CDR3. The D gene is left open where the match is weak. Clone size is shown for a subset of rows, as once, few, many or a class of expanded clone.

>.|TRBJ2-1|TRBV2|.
CASSPPTGRTGDEQFF
TGTGCCAGCAGTCCTCCTACAGGTCGGACTGGGGACGAGCAGTTCTTC
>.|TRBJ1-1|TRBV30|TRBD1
CAWRERTVNRGEAFF
TGTGCCTGGAGGGAAAGGACGGTGAACAGGGGTGAAGCTTTCTTT
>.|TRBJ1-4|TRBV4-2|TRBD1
CASSRSTGVVATNEKLFF
TGTGCCAGCAGCAGATCGACAGGGGTCGTAGCAACTAATGAAAAACTGTTTTTT
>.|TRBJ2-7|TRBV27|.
CASSLLSSSLIPYEQYF
TGTGCCAGCAGTTTATTGTCTAGCTCGTTAATCCCCTACGAGCAGTACTTC
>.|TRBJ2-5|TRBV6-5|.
CASRTGAKRAQYF
TGTGCCAGCAGGACAGGAGCCAAGAGGGCCCAGTACTTC
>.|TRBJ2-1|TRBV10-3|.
CAISALQGANEQFF
TGTGCCATCAGTGCGCTACAGGGTGCCAATGAGCAGTTCTTC
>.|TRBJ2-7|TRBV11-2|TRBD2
CASSPSGRPYEQYF
TGTGCCAGCAGCCCTAGCGGGAGGCCGTACGAGCAGTACTTC
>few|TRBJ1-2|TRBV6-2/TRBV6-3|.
CASSSDRTYGYTF
TGTGCCAGCAGTTCCGACAGAACCTATGGCTACACCTTC
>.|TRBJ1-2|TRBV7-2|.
CASSLARPQPNYGYTF
TGTGCCAGCAGCTTAGCGCGACCGCAGCCTAACTATGGCTACACCTTC
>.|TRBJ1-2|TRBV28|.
CASSFNSFYGYTF
TGTGCCAGCAGTTTTAATTCTTTTTATGGCTACACCTTC
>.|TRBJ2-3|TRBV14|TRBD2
CASSGLAVRTDTQYF
TGTGCCAGCAGCGGACTAGCGGTCCGCACAGATACGCAGTATTTT
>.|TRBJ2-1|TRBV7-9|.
CASSLAVTGPYNEQFF
TGTGCCAGCAGCTTAGCGGTTACAGGGCCATACAATGAGCAGTTCTTC
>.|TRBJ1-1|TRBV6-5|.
CASSYGGTEAFF
TGTGCCAGCAGTTACGGGGGGACTGAAGCTTTCTTT
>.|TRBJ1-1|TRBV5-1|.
CASSLGGWDTEAFF
TGCGCCAGCAGCTTGGGAGGGTGGGACACTGAAGCTTTCTTT
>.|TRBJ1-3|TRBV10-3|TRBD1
CAISDYGTDSGNTIYF
TGTGCCATCAGTGATTATGGGACAGACTCTGGAAACACCATATATTTT
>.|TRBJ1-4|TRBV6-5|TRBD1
CASRKGQGVWEKLFF
TGTGCCAGCAGGAAAGGACAGGGTGTTTGGGAAAAACTGTTTTTT
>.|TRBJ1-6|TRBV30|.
CAWSLGPTTPLHF
TGTGCCTGGAGTCTAGGGCCGACGACACCCCTCCACTTT
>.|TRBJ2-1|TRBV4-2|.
CASSQDSGYSYNEQFF
TGTGCCAGCAGCCAAGATTCGGGATACTCCTACAATGAGCAGTTCTTC
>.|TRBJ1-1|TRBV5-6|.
CASSSGWGNTEAFF
TGTGCCAGCAGCTCAGGTTGGGGGAACACTGAAGCTTTCTTT
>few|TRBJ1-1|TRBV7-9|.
CASRPGQTNTEAFF
TGTGCCAGCAGACCCGGACAGACGAACACTGAAGCTTTCTTT
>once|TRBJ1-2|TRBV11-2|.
CASSLPGPPSYGYTF
TGTGCCAGCAGCTTACCAGGTCCCCCAAGCTATGGCTACACCTTC
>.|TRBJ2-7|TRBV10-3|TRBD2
CAIRREAVYEQYF
TGTGCCATCAGACGGGAGGCCGTGTACGAGCAGTACTTC
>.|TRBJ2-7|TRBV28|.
CASSLGVKAYEQYF
TGTGCCAGCAGCCTCGGGGTTAAAGCCTACGAGCAGTACTTC
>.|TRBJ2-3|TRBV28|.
CASSLGGSTDTQYF
TGTGCCAGCAGTTTAGGCGGGAGCACAGATACGCAGTATTTT
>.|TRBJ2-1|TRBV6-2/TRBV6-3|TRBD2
CASSYGPRLAGGGEQFF
TGTGCCAGCAGTTACGGCCCCCGACTAGCGGGAGGGGGGGAGCAGTTCTTC
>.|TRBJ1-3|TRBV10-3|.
CAISDGDSGNTIYF
TGTGCCATCAGTGACGGTGACTCTGGAAACACCATATATTTT
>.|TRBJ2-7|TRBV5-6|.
CASSQTGLEQYF
TGTGCCAGCAGCCAAACAGGGCTCGAGCAGTACTTC
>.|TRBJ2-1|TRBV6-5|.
CASSYMGTARNEQFF
TGTGCCAGCAGTTACATGGGGACCGCTCGCAATGAGCAGTTCTTC
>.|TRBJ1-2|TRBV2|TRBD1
CASSGGTALGYGYTF
TGTGCCAGCAGTGGGGGGACAGCCTTGGGCTATGGCTACACCTTC
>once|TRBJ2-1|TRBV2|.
CASRVSAYNEQFF
TGTGCCAGTAGGGTATCCGCCTACAATGAGCAGTTCTTC
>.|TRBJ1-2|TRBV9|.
CASSSRTQGRSYGYTF
TGTGCCAGCAGCTCAAGAACTCAGGGGAGGAGCTATGGCTACACCTTC
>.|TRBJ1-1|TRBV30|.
CAWSPGTLNTEAFF
TGTGCCTGGAGTCCCGGGACACTGAACACTGAAGCTTTCTTT
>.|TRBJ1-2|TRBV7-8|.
CASSLQPTGSYGYTF
TGTGCCAGCAGCCTCCAACCGACAGGCTCCTATGGCTACACCTTC
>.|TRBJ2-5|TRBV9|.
CASSVGLGASMEETQYF
TGTGCCAGCAGCGTAGGGTTAGGGGCTAGTATGGAAGAGACCCAGTACTTC
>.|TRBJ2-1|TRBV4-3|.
CASSQDIYNEQFF
TGCGCCAGCAGCCAAGATATCTACAATGAGCAGTTCTTC
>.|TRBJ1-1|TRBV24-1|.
CATSDHTEAFF
TGTGCCACCAGTGACCACACTGAAGCTTTCTTT
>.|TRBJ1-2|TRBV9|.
CASSAPTGRGGDYGYTF
TGTGCCAGCAGCGCGCCGACCGGACGCGGAGGGGACTATGGCTACACCTTC
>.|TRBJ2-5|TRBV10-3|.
CAISEFEGKETQYF
TGTGCCATCAGTGAGTTTGAGGGGAAGGAGACCCAGTACTTC
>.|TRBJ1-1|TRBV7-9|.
CASSLGGGNTEAFF
TGTGCCAGCAGCTTAGGAGGAGGGAACACTGAAGCTTTCTTT
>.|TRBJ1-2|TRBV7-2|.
CASSLVPAGGNYGYTF
TGTGCCAGCAGCTTAGTACCGGCGGGGGGCAACTATGGCTACACCTTC
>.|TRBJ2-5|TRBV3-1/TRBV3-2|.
CASSQAGAETQYF
TGTGCCAGCAGCCAAGCAGGGGCGGAGACCCAGTACTTC
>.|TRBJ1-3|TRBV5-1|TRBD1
CASSYGQGGSSGNTIYF
TGCGCCAGCAGCTACGGACAGGGGGGATCGTCTGGAAACACCATATATTTT
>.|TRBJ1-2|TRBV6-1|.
CASSEGPSNYGYTF
TGTGCCAGCAGCGAGGGGCCGAGTAACTATGGCTACACCTTC
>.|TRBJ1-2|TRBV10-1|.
CASSEVKGDYGYTF
TGCGCCAGCAGTGAGGTAAAGGGGGACTATGGCTACACCTTC
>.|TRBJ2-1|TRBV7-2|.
CASSLIDEQFF
TGTGCCAGCAGCTTAATCGATGAGCAGTTCTTC
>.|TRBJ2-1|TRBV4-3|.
CASSLGRNNEQFF
TGCGCCAGCAGCCTGGGACGGAACAATGAGCAGTTCTTC
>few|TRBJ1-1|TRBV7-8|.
CASSSQGVGSTEAFF
TGTGCCAGCAGCTCTCAAGGGGTGGGGAGCACTGAAGCTTTCTTT
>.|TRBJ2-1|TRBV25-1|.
CASSQRPYNEQFF
TGTGCCAGCAGTCAGCGCCCCTACAATGAGCAGTTCTTC
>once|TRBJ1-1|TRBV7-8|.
CASSLDRVGPGDTEAFF
TGTGCCAGCAGCTTAGACAGGGTTGGGCCCGGGGACACTGAAGCTTTCTTT
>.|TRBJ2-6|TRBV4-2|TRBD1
CASSQTDRVSRLGANVLTF
TGTGCCAGCAGCCAAACCGACAGGGTCTCTCGGCTGGGGGCCAACGTCCTGACTTTC
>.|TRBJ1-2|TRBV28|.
CASSLQQINYGYTF
TGTGCCAGCAGCCTCCAACAGATCAACTATGGCTACACCTTC
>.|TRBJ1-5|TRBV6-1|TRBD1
CASSEGTGGRNQPQHF
TGTGCCAGCAGTGAAGGTACAGGGGGTAGAAATCAGCCCCAGCATTTT